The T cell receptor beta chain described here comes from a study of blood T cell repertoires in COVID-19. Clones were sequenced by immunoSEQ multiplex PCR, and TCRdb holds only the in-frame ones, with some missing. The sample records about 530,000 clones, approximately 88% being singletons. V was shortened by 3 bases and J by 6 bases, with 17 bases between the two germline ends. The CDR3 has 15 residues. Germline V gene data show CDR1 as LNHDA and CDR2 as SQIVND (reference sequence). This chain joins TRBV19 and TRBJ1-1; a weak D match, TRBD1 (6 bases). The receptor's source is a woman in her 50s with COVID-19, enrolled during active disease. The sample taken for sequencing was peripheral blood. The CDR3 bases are TGTGCCAGTAGTATGGGGGCCTCCATGGGCGCTGAAGCTTTCTTT. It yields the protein CASSMGASMGAEAFF.